The T cell receptor (beta chain) described here comes from a study of blood T cell repertoires in COVID-19. Cohort 3 donors counted as recovered after two negative PCRs, clearance, or resolved symptoms. Here immunoSEQ multiplex PCR was the method, and the copy in TCRdb shows in-frame clones only, minus some. This table has approximately 260,000 clones, over 85% appearing once. The source is a woman aged 55-69 years who had recovered from COVID-19. The sequenced sample consisted of PBMCs or T cells enriched from blood (not recorded which).

The DNA for the CDR3 is TGTGCCAGCAGCTTATACGGAGACCAGACCCAGTACTTC. This gives the protein CASSLYGDQTQYF. V gene TRBV7-9 combines with J gene TRBJ2-5; D unresolved. Trimming cost V 2 bases and J 6 bases, with 10 bases left between them. Germline V CDR1 and CDR2: SEHNR, FQNEAQ (reference sequence). This CDR3 has 13 residues. Combining the CDR3 with reference TRBV7-9 and TRBJ2-5 gives the whole variable domain DTGVSQNPRHKITKRGQNVTFRCDPISEHNRLYWYRQTLGQGPEFLTYFQNEAQLEKSRLLSDRFSAERPKGSFSTLEIQRTEQGDSAMYLCASSLYGDQTQYFGPGTRLLVL.